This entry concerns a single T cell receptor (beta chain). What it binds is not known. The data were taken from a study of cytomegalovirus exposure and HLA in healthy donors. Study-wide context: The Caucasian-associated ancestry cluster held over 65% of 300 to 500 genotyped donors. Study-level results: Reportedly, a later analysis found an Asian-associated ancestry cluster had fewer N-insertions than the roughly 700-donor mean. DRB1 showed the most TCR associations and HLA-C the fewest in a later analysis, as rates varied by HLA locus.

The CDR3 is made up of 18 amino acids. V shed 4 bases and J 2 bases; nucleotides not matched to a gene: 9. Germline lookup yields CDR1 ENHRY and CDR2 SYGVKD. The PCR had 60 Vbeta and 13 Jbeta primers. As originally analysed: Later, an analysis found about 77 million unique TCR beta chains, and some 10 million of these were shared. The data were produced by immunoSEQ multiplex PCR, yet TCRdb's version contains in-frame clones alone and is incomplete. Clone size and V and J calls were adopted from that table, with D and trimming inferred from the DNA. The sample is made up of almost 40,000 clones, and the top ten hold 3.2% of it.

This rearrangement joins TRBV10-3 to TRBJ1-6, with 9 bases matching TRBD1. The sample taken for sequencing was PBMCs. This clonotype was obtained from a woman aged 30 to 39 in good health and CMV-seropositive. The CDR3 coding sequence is TGTGCCATCAGTGCATCGGGACAGGGCGGAACCTATAATTCACCCCTCCACTTT. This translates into CAISASGQGGTYNSPLHF.